The source of this T cell receptor (beta chain) is a study of shared clonotypes between healthy human individuals. Every donor was a Caucasian adult from Nashville, Tennessee. Naive CD45RA+ and memory CD45RA-negative subsets were split from CD4+ cells. Whole-study results and caveats: As a rule, naive subsets had a larger estimated richness than memory subsets. Generation probability values for non-shared clonotypes were lower than those for clonotypes shared by all four donors.

Sequencing used immunoSEQ multiplex PCR; TCRdb keeps in-frame clones, though not all of them. Counted here are around 1.1 million clones, approximately 80% occurring once; the ten biggest clones make up roughly 0.9%. The CDR3 is made up of 14 amino acids. The germline V gene has CDR1 MDHEN and CDR2 SYDVKM. Trimming left V 2 bases short and J 4 bases short, with 11 bases between. Concerning this clone: The antigen is undetermined.

The sequence was obtained from a man between 18 and 29 years old in good health. Some clones in this sample may be carry-over from other donors' samples. The chain links TRBV28 to TRBJ1-1, with D perhaps TRBD1 (5 bases). Sequenced: memory CD4+ T cells from PBMCs. Regarding subset: CD45RA-negative fraction. In nucleotides, the CDR3 is TGTGCCAGCAGTTTACCCCGACAGTCCACTGAAGCTTTCTTT. Translated: CASSLPRQSTEAFF. Looking up the rest from reference TRBV28 and TRBJ1-1 gives the full variable domain: DVKVTQSSRYLVKRTGEKVFLECVQDMDHENMFWYRQDPGLGLRLIYFSYDVKMKEKGDIPEGYSVSREKKERFSLILESASTNQTSMYLCASSLPRQSTEAFFGQGTRLTVV.